The 15 T cell receptor beta chains below all came from one sample that was sequenced in a study of spatial heterogeneity in lung cancer. Time point here: sample taken at primary tumor resection. Sequencing covered unsorted whole RNA taken from tumor, nontumor lung or frozen PBMC. One entry per CDR3 protein, called by TCRdb with MiXCR from the 5' RACE reads. Of around 10,000 distinct CDR3 sequences in the sample, around 3.9% were seen once. Material: normal lung tissue next to the tumor, obtained at surgery. The receptors derive from a male donor with early-stage non-small cell lung cancer.

This clonotype was found many times. The library was prepared for alpha chains; this beta chain is a stray read, so its frequency means little. The chain employs TRBV20-1 and TRBJ2-7; no clear D. Germline V CDR1 and CDR2: DFQATT, SNEGSKA (reference sequence). The CDR3 has 12 amino acids. Trimming removed 0 bases at V and 2 bases at J, with 5 bases between. CDR3 sequence: CSAREGTYEQYF. The DNA for the CDR3 is TGCAGTGCTAGAGAGGGGACCTACGAGCAGTACTTC.

About this clonotype itself: The library was prepared for alpha chains; this beta chain is a stray read, so its frequency means little. The J gene is TRBJ1-3, the V gene TRBV30, with D tentatively TRBD1 (5 bases). Germline values: CDR1 GTSNPN, CDR2 SVGIG (reference sequence). Trimming removed 4 bases at V and 5 bases at J, with 9 bases between. The CDR3 has 12 residues. CDR3 in amino acids: CAWTSGRNTIYF. The CDR3 DNA is TGTGCCTGGACCTCAGGGAGAAACACCATATATTTT.

In this sample, this clonotype turned up a few times. Because this beta chain is a stray read in a library intended to capture alpha chains, its abundance should not be given much weight. The chain uses TRBV20-1 and TRBJ2-2; D is possibly TRBD1 (5 bases). Trimming pared 0 bases from V and 0 bases from J, leaving 14 bases between. The CDR3 has 17 residues. Germline lookup yields CDR1 DFQATT and CDR2 SNEGSKA (reference sequence). Here the CDR3 DNA reads TGCAGTGCTAGAGATCGCAGGGTTGGGGCGAACACCGGGGAGCTGTTTTTT. Its translation is CSARDRRVGANTGELFF.

This clonotype came up many times. This beta chain is a stray sequence in a library constructed for alpha chains; its clone size is not meaningful. The rearrangement uses TRBV7-8 and TRBJ1-2; weak D call: TRBD1 (5 bases). The CDR3 runs 13 residues. The V gene's germline CDR1 is SGHVS and CDR2 FQNEAQ. Trimming stripped 4 bases from V and 4 bases from J, with 10 bases between. DNA of the CDR3: TGTGCCAGCAGCTCGGCTGACAGCTATGGCTACACCTTC. It yields the protein CASSSADSYGYTF.

This clonotype came up many times. Because this beta chain is a stray read in a library intended to capture alpha chains, its abundance should not be given much weight. The chain carries TRBV28 and TRBJ2-1; D not certain. Germline values: CDR1 MDHEN, CDR2 SYDVKM. Trimming cost V 6 bases and J 1 base, with 4 bases left between them. The CDR3 has 12 residues. The CDR3: CASSPSYNEQFF. The CDR3 coding sequence is TGTGCCAGCAGCCCTTCCTACAATGAGCAGTTCTTC.

By frequency in the sample, this clonotype is medium-sized. This beta chain is a stray sequence in a library constructed for alpha chains; its clone size is not meaningful. The chain uses TRBV7-9 and TRBJ2-3; D is uncertain. The germline V gene has CDR1 SEHNR and CDR2 FQNEAQ (reference sequence). V was pared by 2 bases and J by 4 bases, with 1 base between. This CDR3 region has 11 residues. The CDR3 sequence: CASSLSDTQYF. Here the CDR3 DNA reads TGTGCCAGCAGCTTATCAGATACGCAGTATTTT.

This clonotype was found many times. Since the library was made to target alpha chains, this beta chain is a stray read and its abundance is not meaningful. The CDR3: CASRPTITYEQYF. In DNA, the CDR3 is TGTGCCAGCAGACCGACTATAACCTACGAGCAGTACTTC. The V call is TRBV28, the J call TRBJ2-7; D might be TRBD2 (5 bases). The CDR3 totals 13 residues. V lost 6 bases, J lost 2 bases, and 11 bases lay in between. CDR1 and CDR2 (germline): MDHEN, SYDVKM.

This clonotype was detected a few times. Within a library made for alpha chains, this beta chain is off target, and its count is uninformative. This rearrangement joins TRBV7-2 to TRBJ2-1; 10 nucleotides agree with TRBD2. The germline V gene has CDR1 SGHTA and CDR2 FQGNSA. The trim removed 4 bases at V and 6 bases at J, leaving 3 bases unmatched. CDR3 length: 14 residues. The CDR3: CASSSAGGANEQFF. The CDR3 nucleotides are TGTGCCAGCAGCTCAGCGGGAGGGGCCAATGAGCAGTTCTTC.

This clonotype showed up many times. This beta chain came through as a stray read in a library set up for alpha chains, and its size says little. This sequence joins TRBV6-1 and TRBJ1-6; weak D call: TRBD1 (5 bases). CDR3 length: 14 residues. With 7 bases removed from V and 7 bases from J, the gap between germline ends came to 14 bases. Germline CDR1 reads MNHNS; CDR2 reads SASEGT. The CDR3 here is CASMGSGGNSPLHF. In DNA form, the CDR3 reads TGTGCCAGCATGGGTAGCGGGGGAAATTCACCCCTCCACTTT.

At least ten counts were recorded for this clonotype. The size of this beta chain means little, since it is a stray read in a library made for alpha chains. This chain uses TRBV12-3 or TRBV12-4 with TRBJ1-4, with no clear D. The CDR3 has 16 residues. The germline V and J ends were trimmed by 0 bases and 4 bases, with 12 bases remaining between them. In DNA form, the CDR3 reads TGTGCCAGCAGTTTAGCGCTGGGCGGTATTAATGAAAAACTGTTTTTT. The encoded protein is CASSLALGGINEKLFF.

By share, this clonotype ranks as medium-sized. For a library built for alpha chains, this beta chain is a stray read; little rests on its size. The genes are TRBV29-1 and TRBJ2-1; unclear D gene. Trimming cost V 2 bases and J 0 bases, with 8 bases left between them. This CDR3 comprises 14 residues. The germline V gene encodes CDR1 SQVTM and CDR2 ANQGSEA. The CDR3 sequence is CSVERQTSYNEQFF. The CDR3 bases are TGCAGCGTTGAAAGGCAGACCTCCTACAATGAGCAGTTCTTC.

This clonotype has at least ten counts. This beta chain represents an off-target read in a library built for alpha chains; its size is of limited meaning. The V gene is TRBV28, the J gene TRBJ1-1; D unclear. The CDR3 extends over 11 amino acids. The V gene's germline CDR1 is MDHEN and CDR2 SYDVKM. Trimming left V 4 bases short and J 9 bases short, with 9 bases between. The CDR3 coding sequence is TGTGCCAGCAGTTCTGTCAGTCAAGCTTTCTTT. Translated: CASSSVSQAFF.

This clonotype showed up many times. The library was prepared for alpha chains; this beta chain is a stray read, so its frequency means little. The rearrangement uses TRBV20-1 and TRBJ1-1, with 9 positions matching TRBD1. Trimming removed 6 bases from V and 3 bases from J; junction bases left unmatched: 5. CDR1 DFQATT and CDR2 SNEGSKA come from the germline V gene (reference sequence). This CDR3 is 13 amino acids long. The CDR3, as DNA: TGCAGTGCCCTTACAGGGGGCCACACTGAAGCTTTCTTT. It codes for CSALTGGHTEAFF.

This clonotype was observed many times. This beta chain lies outside the target of a library built for alpha chains; its clone size means little. The J gene is TRBJ1-2, the V gene TRBV29-1; D gene ambiguous. This CDR3 is built from 14 residues. V was cut by 0 bases and J by 5 bases, with 13 bases left in between. Germline-derived CDR1 and CDR2 are SQVTM and ANQGSEA. CDR3 sequence (DNA): TGCAGCGTTGAAGAGGAAGCACAGACGTATGGCTACACCTTC. Translating it yields CSVEEEAQTYGYTF.

This clonotype was recorded many times. In a library made to pick up alpha chains, this beta chain is a stray read with a size that means little. DNA of the CDR3: TGCAGCGTTCTGACAGGGATCACCAATGAGCAGTTCTTC. Amino acids: CSVLTGITNEQFF. The rearrangement joins TRBV29-1 to TRBJ2-1, with 7 bases that match TRBD1. CDR1 and CDR2 (germline): SQVTM, ANQGSEA. V dropped 5 bases and J dropped 6; count of bases not matched to a gene: 7. The CDR3 covers 13 residues.